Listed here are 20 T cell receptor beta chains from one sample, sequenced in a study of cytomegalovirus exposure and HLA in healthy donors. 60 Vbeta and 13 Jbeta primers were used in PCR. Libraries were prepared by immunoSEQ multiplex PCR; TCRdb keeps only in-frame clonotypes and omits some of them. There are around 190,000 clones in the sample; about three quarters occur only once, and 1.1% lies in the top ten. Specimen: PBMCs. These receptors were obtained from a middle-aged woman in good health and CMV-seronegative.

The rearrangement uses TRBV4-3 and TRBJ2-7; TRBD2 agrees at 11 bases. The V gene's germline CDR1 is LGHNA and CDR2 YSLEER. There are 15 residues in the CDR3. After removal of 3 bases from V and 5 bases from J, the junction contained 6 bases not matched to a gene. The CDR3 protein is CASSHLLAGVNEQYF. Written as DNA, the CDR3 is TGCGCCAGCAGCCATCTACTAGCGGGAGTTAACGAGCAGTACTTC.

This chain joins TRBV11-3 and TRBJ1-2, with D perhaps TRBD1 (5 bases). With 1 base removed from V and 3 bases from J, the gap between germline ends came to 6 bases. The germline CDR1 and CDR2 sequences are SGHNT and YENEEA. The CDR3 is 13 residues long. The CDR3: CASSLGTYYGYTF. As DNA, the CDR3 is TGTGCCAGCAGCTTAGGGACATACTATGGCTACACCTTC.

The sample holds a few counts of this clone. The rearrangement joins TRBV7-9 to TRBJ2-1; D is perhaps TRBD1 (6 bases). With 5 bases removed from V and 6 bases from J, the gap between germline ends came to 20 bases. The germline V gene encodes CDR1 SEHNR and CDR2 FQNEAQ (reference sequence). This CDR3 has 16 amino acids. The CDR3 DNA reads TGTGCCAGCAGCCTCCGTCCGGGGCAAGGGGGCAATGAGCAGTTCTTC. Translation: CASSLRPGQGGNEQFF.

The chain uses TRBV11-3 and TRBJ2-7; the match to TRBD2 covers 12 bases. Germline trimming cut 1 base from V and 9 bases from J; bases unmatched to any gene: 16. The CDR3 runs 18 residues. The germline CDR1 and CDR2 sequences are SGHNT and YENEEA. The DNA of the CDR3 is TGTGCCAGCAGCTTAGCCCGGTTGGGGCTAGCGGGAGGGTGGGTGCAGTACTTC. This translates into CASSLARLGLAGGWVQYF.

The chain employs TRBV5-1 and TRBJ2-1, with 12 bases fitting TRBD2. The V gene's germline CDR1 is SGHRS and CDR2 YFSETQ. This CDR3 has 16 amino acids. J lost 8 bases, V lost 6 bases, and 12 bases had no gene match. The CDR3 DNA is TGCGCCAGCACCCCCCTAGCGGGAGGGCCGGTGGATGAGCAGTTCTTC. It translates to CASTPLAGGPVDEQFF.

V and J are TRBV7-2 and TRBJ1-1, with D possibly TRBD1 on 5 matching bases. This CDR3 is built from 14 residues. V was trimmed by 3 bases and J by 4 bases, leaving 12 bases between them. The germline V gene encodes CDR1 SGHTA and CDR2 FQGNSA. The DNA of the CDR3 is TGTGCCAGCAGCTTTGTCCAGGGCGCCACTGAAGCTTTCTTT. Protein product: CASSFVQGATEAFF.

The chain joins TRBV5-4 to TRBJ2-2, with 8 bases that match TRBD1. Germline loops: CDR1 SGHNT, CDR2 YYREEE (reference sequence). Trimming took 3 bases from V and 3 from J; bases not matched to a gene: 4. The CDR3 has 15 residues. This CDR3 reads CASSSGGFDTGELFF. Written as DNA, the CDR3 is TGTGCCAGCAGCTCAGGGGGCTTTGACACCGGGGAGCTGTTTTTT. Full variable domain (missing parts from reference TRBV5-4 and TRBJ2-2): ETGVTQSPTHLIKTRGQQVTLRCSSQSGHNTVSWYQQALGQGPQFIFQYYREEENGRGNFPPRFSGLQFPNYSSELNVNALELDDSALYLCASSSGGFDTGELFFGEGSRLTVL.

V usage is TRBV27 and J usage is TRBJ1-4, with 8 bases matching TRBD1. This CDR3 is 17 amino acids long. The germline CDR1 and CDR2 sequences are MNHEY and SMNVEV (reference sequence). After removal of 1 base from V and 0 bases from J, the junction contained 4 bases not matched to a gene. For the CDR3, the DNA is TGTGCCAGCAGTTTATGGACAGGGCTGGCAACTAATGAAAAACTGTTTTTT. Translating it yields CASSLWTGLATNEKLFF.

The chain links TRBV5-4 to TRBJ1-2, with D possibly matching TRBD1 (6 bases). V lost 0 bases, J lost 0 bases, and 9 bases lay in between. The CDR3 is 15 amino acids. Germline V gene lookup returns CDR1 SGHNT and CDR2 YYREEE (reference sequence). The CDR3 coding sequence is TGTGCCAGCAGCTTGGGGGGGACAACTAACTATGGCTACACCTTC. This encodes CASSLGGTTNYGYTF.

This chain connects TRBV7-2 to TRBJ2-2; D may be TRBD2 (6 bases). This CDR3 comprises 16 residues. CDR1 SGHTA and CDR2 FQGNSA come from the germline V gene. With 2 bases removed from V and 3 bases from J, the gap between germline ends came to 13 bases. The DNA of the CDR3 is TGTGCCAGCAGCTTAATGGGGAGGTCGTACACCGGGGAGCTGTTTTTT. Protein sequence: CASSLMGRSYTGELFF.

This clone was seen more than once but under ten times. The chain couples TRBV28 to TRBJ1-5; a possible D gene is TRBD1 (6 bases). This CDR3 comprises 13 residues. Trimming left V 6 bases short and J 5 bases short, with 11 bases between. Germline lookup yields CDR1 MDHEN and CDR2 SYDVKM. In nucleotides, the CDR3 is TGTGCCAGCAGCCCAGGGGTAGATCAGCCCCAGCATTTT. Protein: CASSPGVDQPQHF.

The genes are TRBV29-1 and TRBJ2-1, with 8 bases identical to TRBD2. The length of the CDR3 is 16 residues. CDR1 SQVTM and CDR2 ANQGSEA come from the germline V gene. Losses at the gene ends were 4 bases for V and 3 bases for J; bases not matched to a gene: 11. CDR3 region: CSVVGLASGSYNEQFF. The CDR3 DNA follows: TGCAGCGTTGTGGGCCTAGCAAGCGGGAGCTACAATGAGCAGTTCTTC.

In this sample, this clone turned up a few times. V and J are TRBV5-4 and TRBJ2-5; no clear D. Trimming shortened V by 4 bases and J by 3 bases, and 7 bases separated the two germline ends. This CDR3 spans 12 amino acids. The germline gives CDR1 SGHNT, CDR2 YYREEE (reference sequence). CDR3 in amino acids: CASSASEETQYF. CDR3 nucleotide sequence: TGTGCCAGCAGCGCATCAGAAGAGACCCAGTACTTC. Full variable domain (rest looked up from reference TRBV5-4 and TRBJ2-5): ETGVTQSPTHLIKTRGQQVTLRCSSQSGHNTVSWYQQALGQGPQFIFQYYREEENGRGNFPPRFSGLQFPNYSSELNVNALELDDSALYLCASSASEETQYFGPGTRLLVL.

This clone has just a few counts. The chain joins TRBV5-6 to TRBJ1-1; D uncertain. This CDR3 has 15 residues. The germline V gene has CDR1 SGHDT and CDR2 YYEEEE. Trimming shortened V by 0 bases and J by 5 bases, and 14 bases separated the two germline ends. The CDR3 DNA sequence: TGTGCCAGCAGCTTGGGTGGGAGAGGTTTGACTGAAGCTTTCTTT. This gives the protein CASSLGGRGLTEAFF.

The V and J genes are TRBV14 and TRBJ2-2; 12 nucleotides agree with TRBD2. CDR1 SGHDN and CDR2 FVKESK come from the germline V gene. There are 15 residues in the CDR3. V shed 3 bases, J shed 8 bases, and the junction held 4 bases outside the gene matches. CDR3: CASSQRTSGIGELFF. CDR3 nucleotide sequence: TGTGCCAGCAGCCAGAGGACTAGCGGGATAGGGGAGCTGTTTTTT.

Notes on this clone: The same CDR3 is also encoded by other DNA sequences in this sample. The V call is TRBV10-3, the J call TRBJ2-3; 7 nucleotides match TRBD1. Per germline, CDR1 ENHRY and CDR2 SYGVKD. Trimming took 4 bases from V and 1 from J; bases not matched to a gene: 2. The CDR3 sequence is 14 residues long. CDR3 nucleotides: TGTGCCATCAGTGGGGACAGAGGCACAGATACGCAGTATTTT. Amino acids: CAISGDRGTDTQYF.

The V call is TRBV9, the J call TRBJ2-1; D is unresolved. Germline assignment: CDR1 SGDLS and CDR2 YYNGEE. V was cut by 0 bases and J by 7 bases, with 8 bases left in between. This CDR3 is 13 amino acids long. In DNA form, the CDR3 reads TGTGCCAGCAGCGTAGACACAATAAATGAGCAGTTCTTC. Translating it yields CASSVDTINEQFF.

The CDR3 is CASGLGLLGTDTQYF. DNA of the CDR3: TGTGCTAGTGGTTTGGGACTATTAGGCACAGATACGCAGTATTTT. The rearrangement uses TRBV12-5 and TRBJ2-3; D possibly corresponds to TRBD2 (5 bases). The CDR3 spans 15 residues. The V gene's germline CDR1 is LGHNT and CDR2 FRNRAP. V lost 1 base and J lost 1, with 9 bases in between.

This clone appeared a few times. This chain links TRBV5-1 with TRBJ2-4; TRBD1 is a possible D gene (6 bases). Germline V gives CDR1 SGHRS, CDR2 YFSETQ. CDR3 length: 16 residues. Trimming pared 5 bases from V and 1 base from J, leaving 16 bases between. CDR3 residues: CASSEGVSGAKNIQYF. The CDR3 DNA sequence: TGCGCCAGCAGTGAGGGGGTCTCCGGGGCCAAAAACATTCAGTACTTC.

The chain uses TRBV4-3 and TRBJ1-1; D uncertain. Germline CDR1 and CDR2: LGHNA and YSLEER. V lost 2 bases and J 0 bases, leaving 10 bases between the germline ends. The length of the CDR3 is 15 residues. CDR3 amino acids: CASSQTGYMNTEAFF. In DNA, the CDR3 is TGCGCCAGCAGCCAAACGGGTTACATGAACACTGAAGCTTTCTTT.